The 2 T cell receptor beta chains given below trace back to one sample, sequenced in a study of low-dose radiotherapy and immunotherapy resistance in tumors. TRAV- and TRBV-specific primers primed first-strand cDNA, covering alpha and beta chains. Amplification of TCRs used a constant-region primer and V-primer adapter for roughly 21 PCR cycles. One entry per CDR3 protein results from TCRdb running MiXCR on the reads. There are under 95,000 distinct CDR3 sequences in the sample; around a sixth occur only once, and roughly 1.5% lies in the top ten. Time point noted: after trial treatment. As to treatment: LDRT plus nivolumab, ipilimumab, low-dose cyclophosphamide and aspirin (RACIN trial). Material: PBMCs, obtained after low-dose radiotherapy plus immunotherapy. The receptors were sampled from a male donor with prostate cancer.

This clonotype was recorded many times. V and J are TRBV7-2 and TRBJ1-6; D gene unclear. V was cut by 5 bases and J by 10 bases, with 6 bases left in between. CDR1 is SGHTA, CDR2 FQGNSA, per germline. The CDR3 has 11 residues. The CDR3, as DNA: TGTGCCAGCAGCCAAAGCTCACCCCTCCACTTT. It is translated as CASSQSSPLHF.

This clonotype has a count of ten or more. The rearrangement joins TRBV19 to TRBJ1-5, with a possible D match to TRBD1 (5 bases). The V and J ends lost 3 bases and 2 bases respectively, with 8 bases between them. This CDR3 spans 14 amino acids. Germline V gene data show CDR1 as LNHDA and CDR2 as SQIVND (reference sequence). CDR3: CASSMVGGNQPQHF. The CDR3 nucleotides are TGTGCCAGTAGTATGGTAGGGGGCAATCAGCCCCAGCATTTT.